Included here is one TCR beta chain sequence, with context. Generated by immunoSEQ multiplex PCR, the TCRdb table keeps only in-frame clones and is missing some. Of fewer than 200,000 clones listed, roughly 93% were seen once; the top ten hold around 5%. These data belong to a study of blood T cell repertoires in COVID-19. On the study more broadly: Nucleic acid was either cDNA or gDNA, and it came from T cells, B-cell-depleted T cells, or PBMCs.

The CDR3 covers 11 residues. V lost 6 bases and J lost 6, with 5 bases in between. The V gene's germline CDR1 is LNHDA and CDR2 SQIVND (reference sequence). This sequence was found in a man younger than 30 with COVID-19, enrolled during active disease. The chain recombines TRBV19 with TRBJ2-2; D gene unclear. Sequenced sample: peripheral blood. This chain's CDR3 is CASRRSGELFF. The CDR3 nucleotides are TGTGCCAGTAGGAGGTCCGGGGAGCTGTTTTTT.